The clone carrying this T cell receptor (beta chain) was seen a single time. As yet, its antigen is unknown. Indicated time point: cycle 4 day 1 (C4D1), after less than 7 weeks of nivolumab. All patients experienced relapse after autologous stem cell transplantation, and brentuximab vedotin exposure was variable. Thawed PBMCs yielded CD4+ T cells through magnetic negative selection. The entry originates in a study of PD-1 blockade in classical Hodgkin lymphoma. The overall study: Administration of nivolumab to patients was at 3 mg/kg intravenously every 2 weeks.

Profiling relied on immunoSEQ multiplex PCR, and the TCRdb table lists in-frame clones only, not all of them. The sample has 10,000 to 15,000 clones, approximately 80% seen once; the top ten hold roughly 0.93%. Study outcomes and limitations: Complete responders entered with baseline diversity on par with newly diagnosed patients, the results showed. Newly diagnosed patients were reported to start with lower TCR diversity than healthy donors.

V lost 4 bases and J lost 13; bases outside the gene matches: 9. Germline values: CDR1 MDHEN, CDR2 SYDVKM. This CDR3 has 13 amino acids. The sequence derives from a human donor with classical Hodgkin lymphoma. The material sequenced was CD4+ T cells from blood, taken before the fourth cycle of nivolumab. The gene calls are TRBV28 and TRBJ1-1; 10 bases fit TRBD1. CDR3 region: CASSSAGTGAVFF. The CDR3 DNA reads as TGTGCCAGCAGTTCCGCCGGGACAGGGGCAGTTTTCTTT.